The clone carrying this T cell receptor beta chain was seen only a few times. What it recognizes is unknown. Libraries of TCR beta came from quantitative 5'-RACE with molecular barcodes. From the 5' RACE reads, TCRdb called clonotypes with MiXCR, one entry per CDR3 protein. Of 80,000 to 100,000 distinct CDR3 sequences listed, roughly 8.3% are singletons. The CDR3 is 12 amino acids. Germline values: CDR1 MDHEN, CDR2 SYDVKM. Trimming removed 7 bases at V and 4 bases at J, with 7 bases between. These data come from a study of CD8 T cells in ankylosing spondylitis. Points from the study as a whole: Blood of patients with ankylosing spondylitis appeared to be characterized by a TCR beta motif of about 8 highly homologous variants. Matched synovial fluid from ankylosing spondylitis patients was reported to be enriched for disease-linked clones. Some motif variants had been reported before (in reactive arthritis synovial fluid and blood).

The sequence was collected from a male donor with ankylosing spondylitis or in good health (not recorded which). The source material was blood, either unsorted or a sorted T cell fraction (not recorded which). The rearrangement links TRBV28 to TRBJ2-2; D ambiguous. The CDR3 sequence is CASKSATGELFF. The CDR3 nucleotides read TGTGCCAGCAAGAGTGCCACCGGGGAGCTGTTTTTT.